Described below is a single TCR beta chain sequence and its context. Germline V gene sequence: CDR1 LNHDA, CDR2 SQIVND (reference sequence). The CDR3 length is 14 residues. Germline trimming cut 5 bases from V and 2 bases from J; bases unmatched to any gene: 5. This entry belongs to a study of blood T cell repertoires in COVID-19. Study-wide context: Italy, Spain and the United States were the sources of the convalescent and acute COVID-19 samples.

Ages ranged from roughly 18 to 100 years, with residence in about two dozen US areas. TCRdb's copy holds only in-frame clones and misses some; the assay was immunoSEQ multiplex PCR. The top ten clones hold around 0.91% of a sample with almost 400,000 clones, approximately 88% of them seen once. The source material was PBMCs or T cells enriched from blood (not recorded which). The receptor was derived from a woman in her thirties with acute COVID-19. The V call is TRBV19, the J call TRBJ2-7, with 8 bases aligning to TRBD2. The CDR3 DNA reads as TGTGCCAGTAGTCGTCGGGGGGGCCCCTACGAGCAGTACTTC. Translated: CASSRRGGPYEQYF.